What follows is one TCR beta chain and its context. Its antigen remains unidentified. This record comes from a study of T cell responses to AZD1222 COVID-19 vaccine. CDR1 is GTSNPN and CDR2 is SVGIG in the germline V gene (reference sequence). There are 13 residues in the CDR3. Trimming removed 5 bases from V and 4 bases from J, with 14 bases in between. The method was immunoSEQ multiplex PCR; TCRdb's version includes in-frame clones alone and lacks a portion of them. The data contain some 200,000 clones, around 89% of them singletons. Study observations and caveats: Without day 14 samples, only post-peak T cell repertoires were studied.

This sequence originates from an adult in good health. The chain has TRBV30 and TRBJ1-2; possible D gene TRBD1, 5 bases. The specimen comprised peripheral blood, sampled on day 0 of AZD1222 vaccination. The CDR3 DNA is TGTGCCTGGGGGACGCGGAGGGGCTATGGCTACACCTTC. Translation: CAWGTRRGYGYTF.